The 25 T cell receptor beta chains below come from one sample, sequenced in a study of cytomegalovirus exposure and HLA in healthy donors. In the PCR, 60 Vbeta and 13 Jbeta primers were used. TCRdb's copy holds only in-frame clones and misses some; the assay was immunoSEQ multiplex PCR. The data include about 39,000 clones; the top ten clones carry 3% to 4.5%. Sequencing was done on a sample of PBMCs. The origin of the receptors is a male donor in good health and CMV-seronegative.

This rearrangement joins TRBV14 to TRBJ2-7, with 8 bases fitting TRBD2. After removal of 5 bases from V and 2 bases from J, the junction contained 11 bases not matched to a gene. The CDR3 is 16 amino acids. Germline CDR1 SGHDN, CDR2 FVKESK. DNA for the CDR3: TGTGCCAGCAGCGATGACTGGACTAGCTCTACCTACGAGCAGTACTTC. Translation gives CASSDDWTSSTYEQYF.

V usage is TRBV10-3 and J usage is TRBJ2-5; 9 nucleotides line up with TRBD1. This CDR3 contains 14 residues. V lost 6 bases, J lost 2 bases, and 4 bases stayed unmatched. In germline, CDR1 is ENHRY, CDR2 SYGVKD. The CDR3 DNA follows: TGTGCCATCAGCCCGACAGGGGGGCAAGAGACCCAGTACTTC. Translated, it gives CAISPTGGQETQYF.

The CDR3 DNA follows: TGTGCCACCAGCAGAGATTATCTGCTAGCGGGGGGGGAAGGGCAGTTCTTC. It codes for CATSRDYLLAGGEGQFF. The rearrangement links TRBV15 to TRBJ2-1; TRBD2 aligns across 12 bases. V dropped 0 bases and J dropped 12; count of bases not matched to a gene: 12. Looked up from germline, CDR1 is LNHNV and CDR2 is YYDKDF (reference sequence). This CDR3 spans 17 amino acids.

The V gene is TRBV19, the J gene TRBJ2-3; 11 nucleotides align to TRBD2. CDR1 LNHDA and CDR2 SQIVND come from the germline V gene (reference sequence). The CDR3 has 19 amino acids. V was pared by 10 bases and J by 0 bases, with 18 bases of the junction left unmatched. In nucleotides, the CDR3 is TGTGCCACCAAGACTAGCGGGGCTCGAAACGGAACTAGCACAGATACGCAGTATTTT. Protein sequence: CATKTSGARNGTSTDTQYF.

In terms of frequency, this clone is medium-sized (0.01 to 0.1%). The J gene is TRBJ1-1, the V gene TRBV5-6; no definite D call. In germline, CDR1 is SGHDT, CDR2 YYEEEE. This CDR3 is built from 13 residues. Deletions cut 0 bases from V and 2 bases from J, with 5 bases between. The CDR3: CASSLGVNTEAFF. DNA of the CDR3: TGTGCCAGCAGCTTGGGCGTCAACACTGAAGCTTTCTTT.

The V gene is TRBV6-6, the J gene TRBJ2-7, with TRBD1 identical over 9 bases. V lost 0 bases to trimming and J lost 9 bases; unmatched junction nucleotides: 9. The CDR3 is made up of 15 amino acids. The germline V gene encodes CDR1 MNHNY and CDR2 SVGAGI (reference sequence). The CDR3 DNA is TGTGCCAGCAGTTACTCAGGACAGGGGACCCGGGGGCAGTACTTC. It translates to CASSYSGQGTRGQYF.

Here the CDR3 DNA reads TGTGCCAGCAGTGAAGGGCACCTTCAGAATCAGCCCCAGCATTTT. It yields the protein CASSEGHLQNQPQHF. This chain links TRBV6-1 with TRBJ1-5, with D hard to call. V was clipped by 1 base and J by 4 bases, with 11 bases between them. The CDR3 extends over 15 amino acids. Germline lookup yields CDR1 MNHNS and CDR2 SASEGT.

The rearrangement links TRBV9 to TRBJ2-3; D remains ambiguous. This CDR3 is 16 amino acids long. Germline V lookup: CDR1 SGDLS, CDR2 YYNGEE. V was shortened by 0 bases and J by 1 base, with 12 bases between the two germline ends. DNA of the CDR3: TGTGCCAGCAGCGTAGTTATTTCGGGTCGCACAGATACGCAGTATTTT. The encoded protein is CASSVVISGRTDTQYF.

The V gene is TRBV4-1, the J gene TRBJ1-1, with no clear D. Germline V gives CDR1 MGHRA, CDR2 YSYEKL. The CDR3 runs to 13 residues. Trimming took 0 bases from V and 3 from J, leaving 5 bases between them. CDR3 amino acids: CASSQEVDTEAFF. The CDR3 DNA sequence: TGCGCCAGCAGCCAAGAGGTAGACACTGAAGCTTTCTTT.

The rearrangement joins TRBV7-8 to TRBJ1-1; TRBD1 agrees at 9 bases. The length of the CDR3 is 15 residues. The J segment lost 7 bases and the V segment lost 3 bases, leaving 9 bases of the junction unmatched. CDR1 and CDR2 from the germline V gene are SGHVS and FQNEAQ. CDR3 DNA: TGTGCCAGCAGCTTCTACCAGGACAGGGGATTTGAAGCTTTCTTT. This gives the protein CASSFYQDRGFEAFF.

The chain has TRBV30 and TRBJ2-3, with TRBD2 as a possible D gene (7 bases). This CDR3 has 16 amino acids. CDR1 GTSNPN and CDR2 SVGIG come from the germline V gene (reference sequence). The germline V and J ends were trimmed by 5 bases and 1 base, with 19 bases remaining between them. CDR3 sequence: CAWSSAGASGTDTQYF. CDR3 DNA: TGTGCCTGGTCGTCTGCGGGGGCCTCAGGCACAGATACGCAGTATTTT.

The chain joins TRBV28 to TRBJ1-1; TRBD1 is a possible D gene (6 bases). Germline V gene data show CDR1 as MDHEN and CDR2 as SYDVKM. The CDR3 contains 15 residues. With 6 bases removed from V and 2 bases from J, the gap between germline ends came to 16 bases. This CDR3 is CASSPAGAINTEAFF. The CDR3 DNA sequence: TGTGCCAGCAGCCCCGCGGGGGCGATTAACACTGAAGCTTTCTTT.

The CDR3 DNA reads TGCGCCAGCAGCCAAGAACTGGACAACTACGAGCAGTACTTC. Translated: CASSQELDNYEQYF. V is TRBV4-3 and J is TRBJ2-7; D perhaps matches TRBD1 (5 bases). Trimming took off 0 bases at V and 3 bases at J, with 9 bases between the two ends. The germline gives CDR1 LGHNA, CDR2 YSLEER. This CDR3 has 14 amino acids.

The chain carries TRBV6-1 and TRBJ2-7; D may be TRBD1 (6 bases). This CDR3 is built from 15 residues. Germline V CDR1 and CDR2: MNHNS, SASEGT. V was cut by 0 bases and J by 4 bases, with 13 bases left in between. The CDR3 DNA reads TGTGCCAGCAGTGAAGCGGGGACACCGCCTTACGAGCAGTACTTC. It is translated as CASSEAGTPPYEQYF.

The J gene is TRBJ2-1, the V gene TRBV7-2, with D tentatively TRBD2 (7 bases). The CDR3 is made up of 15 amino acids. Trimming stripped 1 base from V and 5 bases from J, with 12 bases between. Germline-derived CDR1 and CDR2 are SGHTA and FQGNSA. CDR3 residues: CASSLGGAGDNEQFF. CDR3 nucleotide sequence: TGTGCCAGCAGCTTAGGGGGGGCGGGGGACAATGAGCAGTTCTTC. Using reference TRBV7-2 and TRBJ2-1 for the parts outside the CDR3, the full variable domain is GAGVSQSPSNKVTEKGKDVELRCDPISGHTALYWYRQSLGQGLEFLIYFQGNSAPDKSGLPSDRFSAERTGGSVSTLTIQRTQQEDSAVYLCASSLGGAGDNEQFFGPGTRLTVL.

The chain recombines TRBV30 with TRBJ1-5, with TRBD1 identical over 9 bases. This CDR3 has 13 residues. The V gene end was trimmed by 2 bases and the J gene end by 6 bases; junction bases not matched to a gene: 2. CDR1 is GTSNPN and CDR2 is SVGIG in the germline V gene (reference sequence). CDR3 coding DNA: TGTGCCTGGAGTCTACAGGGGGCTCAGCCCCAGCATTTT. Translated, it gives CAWSLQGAQPQHF.

The rearrangement uses TRBV28 and TRBJ2-7; D remains unclear. In germline, CDR1 is MDHEN, CDR2 SYDVKM. Deletions cut 11 bases from V and 2 bases from J, with 16 bases between. This CDR3 contains 13 residues. CDR3 residues: CAALAGGPYEQYF. In DNA form, the CDR3 reads TGTGCCGCCTTGGCAGGTGGTCCCTACGAGCAGTACTTC.

The rearrangement joins TRBV9 to TRBJ2-6, with D unresolved. Germline V lookup: CDR1 SGDLS, CDR2 YYNGEE. V was shortened by 0 bases and J by 4 bases, with 11 bases between the two germline ends. The CDR3 runs 16 residues. CDR3 DNA sequence: TGTGCCAGCAGCGTAGCTAGAGTTCCCGGGGCCAACGTCCTGACTTTC. This sequence encodes CASSVARVPGANVLTF. Combining the CDR3 with reference TRBV9 and TRBJ2-6 gives the whole variable domain DSGVTQTPKHLITATGQRVTLRCSPRSGDLSVYWYQQSLDQGLQFLIQYYNGEERAKGNILERFSAQQFPDLHSELNLSSLELGDSALYFCASSVARVPGANVLTFGAGSRLTVL.

This chain connects TRBV21-1 to TRBJ2-3; TRBD2 is taken as the D call from the table, unchecked against the DNA. TRBV21-1 constitutes a pseudogene. The CDR3 consists of 16 residues. The CDR3 nucleotides read TGTGCCAGCAGCATCAGACTAGCGGGGAGTCCAGATACGCAGTATTTT. Translation: CASSIRLAGSPDTQYF.

This chain uses TRBV6-1 with TRBJ1-5, with unresolved D. V lost 6 bases and J lost 2, with 5 bases in between. Looked up from germline, CDR1 is MNHNS and CDR2 is SASEGT. This CDR3 has 12 residues. The CDR3: CASRIGNQPQHF. CDR3 DNA sequence: TGTGCCAGCAGGATAGGCAATCAGCCCCAGCATTTT.

The V call is TRBV6-5, the J call TRBJ1-5, with a weak D call TRBD1 (5 bases). Germline V gene lookup returns CDR1 MNHEY and CDR2 SVGAGI. This CDR3 has 13 residues. Deletions cut 4 bases from V and 6 bases from J, with 10 bases between. The CDR3 protein is CASSSARGQPQHF. The CDR3 DNA reads as TGTGCCAGCAGTTCCGCAAGGGGTCAGCCCCAGCATTTT.

The chain employs TRBV4-1 and TRBJ1-1, with D unclear. From germline, CDR1 is MGHRA and CDR2 YSYEKL. The CDR3 loop spans 12 amino acids. Trimming took 1 base from V and 9 from J, leaving 9 bases between them. CDR3 amino acids: CASSQGVTKAFF. The CDR3 bases are TGCGCCAGCAGCCAAGGTGTGACAAAAGCTTTCTTT.

CDR3 bases: TGTGCCAGTAGTTTCTCGGAATGGAAACGGAGGGCCCAGCATTTT. It yields the protein CASSFSEWKRRAQHF. J is TRBJ1-5 and V is TRBV19; D uncertain. The CDR3 runs to 15 residues. The germline CDR1 and CDR2 sequences are LNHDA and SQIVND (reference sequence). V shed 5 bases and J shed 11 bases, with 22 bases lying between them.

The genes are TRBV6-1 and TRBJ2-5, with 9 bases identical to TRBD1. The J call may be mistaken, given a closer DNA end match to TRBJ2-7. Germline loops: CDR1 MNHNS, CDR2 SASEGT. CDR3 size: 15 residues. The CDR3: CASRESGTGNYEQYF. The CDR3 nucleotides are TGTGCCAGCAGGGAATCCGGGACAGGGAACTACGAGCAGTACTTC.

The chain couples TRBV2 to TRBJ2-3; weak D call: TRBD2 (6 bases). The V end lost 5 bases, the J end lost 1 base, and 13 bases lay between the germline ends. CDR3 length: 15 residues. Germline V CDR1 and CDR2: SNHLY, FYNNEI. The CDR3 DNA sequence: TGTGCCAGCAGTAGGACTATAGCGGGCACAGATACGCAGTATTTT. This sequence encodes CASSRTIAGTDTQYF. Full variable domain (remainder filled in from reference TRBV2 and TRBJ2-3): EPEVTQTPSHQVTQMGQEVILRCVPISNHLYFYWYRQILGQKVEFLVSFYNNEISEKSEIFDDQFSVERPDGSNFTLKIRSTKLEDSAMYFCASSRTIAGTDTQYFGPGTRLTVL.